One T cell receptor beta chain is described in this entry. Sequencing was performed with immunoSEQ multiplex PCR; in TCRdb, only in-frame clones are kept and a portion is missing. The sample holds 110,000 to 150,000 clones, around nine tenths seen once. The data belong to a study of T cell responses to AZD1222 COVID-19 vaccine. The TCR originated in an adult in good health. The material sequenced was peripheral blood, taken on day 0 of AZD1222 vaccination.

CDR3 in amino acids: CASSLDRGYSPLHF. In DNA, the CDR3 is TGTGCCAGCAGTTTAGACAGGGGGTATTCACCCCTCCACTTT. The chain combines TRBV27 with TRBJ1-6; 9 nucleotides agree with TRBD1. V trimming: 2 bases; J trimming: 8 bases; junction bases outside the gene matches: 1. CDR1 is MNHEY, CDR2 SMNVEV, per germline (reference sequence). CDR3 length: 14 amino acids.